This section outlines one TCR beta chain sequence together with its context. Antigen unknown. The data belong to a study of long-term antiretroviral therapy in people with HIV. Study observations and caveats: Dominance of pre-ART expanded clones persisted, fluctuating and often declining after ART.

Germline CDR1 reads SGDLS; CDR2 reads YYNGEE. The CDR3 runs to 13 residues. The germline V and J ends were trimmed by 2 bases and 9 bases, with 14 bases remaining between them. Investigators performed immunoSEQ version v3.0 at survey level. Target depth was roughly 40,000-50,000 T-cell genomes per sample. Generated by immunoSEQ multiplex PCR, the TCRdb table keeps only in-frame clones and is missing some. The table shows about 20,000 clones, with approximately 88% occurring only once. The sequence was obtained from a man younger than 35 with HIV. The sequencing here drew on unsorted PBMCs, taken 2.1 years after starting antiretroviral therapy. V usage is TRBV9 and J usage is TRBJ1-2; unclear D gene. For the CDR3, the DNA is TGTGCCAGCAGCGTCCGCCCCATCGGGAGCTACACCTTC. This translates into CASSVRPIGSYTF.